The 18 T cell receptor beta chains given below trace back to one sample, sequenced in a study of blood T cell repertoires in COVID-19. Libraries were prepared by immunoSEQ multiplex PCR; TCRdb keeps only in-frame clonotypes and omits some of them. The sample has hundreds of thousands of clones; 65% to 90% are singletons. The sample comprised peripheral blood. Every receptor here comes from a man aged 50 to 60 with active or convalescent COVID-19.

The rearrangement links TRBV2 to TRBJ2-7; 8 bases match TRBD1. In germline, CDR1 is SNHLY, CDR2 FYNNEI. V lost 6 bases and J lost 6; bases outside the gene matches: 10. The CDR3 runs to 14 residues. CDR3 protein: CASRLGQGTGEQYF. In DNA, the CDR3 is TGTGCCAGCAGATTAGGACAGGGAACTGGCGAGCAGTACTTC.

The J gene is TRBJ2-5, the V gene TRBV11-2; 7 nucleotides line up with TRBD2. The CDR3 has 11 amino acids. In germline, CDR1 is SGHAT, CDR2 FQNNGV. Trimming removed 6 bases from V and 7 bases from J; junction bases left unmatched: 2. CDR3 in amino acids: CASSRGVTQYF. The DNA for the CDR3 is TGTGCCAGCAGTCGGGGGGTGACCCAGTACTTC.

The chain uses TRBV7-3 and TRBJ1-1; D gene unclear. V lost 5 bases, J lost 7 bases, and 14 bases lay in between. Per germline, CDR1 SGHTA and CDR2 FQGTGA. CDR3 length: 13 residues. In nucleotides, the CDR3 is TGTGCCAGCAGCCTCGGACCTAGCAGTGAAGCTTTCTTT. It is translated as CASSLGPSSEAFF. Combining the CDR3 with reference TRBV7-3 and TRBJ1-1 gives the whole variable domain GAGVSQTPSNKVTEKGKYVELRCDPISGHTALYWYRQSLGQGPEFLIYFQGTGAADDSGLPNDRFFAVRPEGSVSTLKIQRTERGDSAVYLCASSLGPSSEAFFGQGTRLTVV.

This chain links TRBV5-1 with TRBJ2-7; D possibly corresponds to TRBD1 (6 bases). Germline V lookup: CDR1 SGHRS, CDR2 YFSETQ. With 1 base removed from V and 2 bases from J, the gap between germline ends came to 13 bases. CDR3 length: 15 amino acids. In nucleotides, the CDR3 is TGCGCCAGCAGCTTGCAGGGGTCAAAACCCTACGAGCAGTACTTC. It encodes CASSLQGSKPYEQYF.

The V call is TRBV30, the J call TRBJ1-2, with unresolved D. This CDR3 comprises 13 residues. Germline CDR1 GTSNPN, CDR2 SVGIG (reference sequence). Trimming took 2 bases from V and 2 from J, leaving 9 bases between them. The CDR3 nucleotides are TGTGCCTGGAGTAGCGGGGTAAACTATGGCTACACCTTC. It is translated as CAWSSGVNYGYTF.

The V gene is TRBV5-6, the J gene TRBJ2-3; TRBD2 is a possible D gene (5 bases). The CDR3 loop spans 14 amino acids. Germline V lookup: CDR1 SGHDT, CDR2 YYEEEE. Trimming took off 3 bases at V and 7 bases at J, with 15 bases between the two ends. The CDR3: CASSSPEVSNTQYF. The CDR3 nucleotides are TGTGCCAGCAGCTCCCCGGAGGTTTCTAATACGCAGTATTTT.

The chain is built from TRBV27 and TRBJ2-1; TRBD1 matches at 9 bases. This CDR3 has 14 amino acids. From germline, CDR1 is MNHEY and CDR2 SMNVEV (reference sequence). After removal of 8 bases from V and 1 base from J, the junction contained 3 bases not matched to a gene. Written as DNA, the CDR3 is TGTGCCAGCCAAGGACAGGGGTCCTACAATGAGCAGTTCTTC. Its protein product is CASQGQGSYNEQFF.

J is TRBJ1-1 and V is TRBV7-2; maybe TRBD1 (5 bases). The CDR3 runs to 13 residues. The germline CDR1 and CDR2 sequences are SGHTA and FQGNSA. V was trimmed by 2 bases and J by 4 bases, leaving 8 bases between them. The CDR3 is CASSLSGLTEAFF. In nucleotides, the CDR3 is TGTGCCAGCAGCTTATCAGGGCTCACTGAAGCTTTCTTT.

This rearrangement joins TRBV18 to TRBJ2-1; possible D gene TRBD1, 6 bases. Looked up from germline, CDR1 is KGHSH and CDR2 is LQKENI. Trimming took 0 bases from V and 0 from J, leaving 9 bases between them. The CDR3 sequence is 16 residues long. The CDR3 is CASSPPRGISYNEQFF. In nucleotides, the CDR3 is TGTGCCAGCTCACCACCGAGGGGGATCTCCTACAATGAGCAGTTCTTC.

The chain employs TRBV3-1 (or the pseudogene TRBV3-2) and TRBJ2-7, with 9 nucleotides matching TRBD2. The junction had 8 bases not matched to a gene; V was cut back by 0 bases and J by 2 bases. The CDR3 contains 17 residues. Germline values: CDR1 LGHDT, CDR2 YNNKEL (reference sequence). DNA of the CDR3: TGTGCCAGCAGCCAAGATCTCCGCCTAGCGGGAACCTACGAGCAGTACTTC. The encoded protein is CASSQDLRLAGTYEQYF.

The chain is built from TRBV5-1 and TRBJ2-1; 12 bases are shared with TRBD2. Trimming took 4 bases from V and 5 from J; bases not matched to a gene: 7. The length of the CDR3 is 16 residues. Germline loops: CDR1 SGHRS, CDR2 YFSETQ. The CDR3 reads CASSPLAGGVNNEQFF. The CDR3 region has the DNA TGCGCCAGCAGCCCCCTAGCGGGAGGGGTAAACAATGAGCAGTTCTTC.

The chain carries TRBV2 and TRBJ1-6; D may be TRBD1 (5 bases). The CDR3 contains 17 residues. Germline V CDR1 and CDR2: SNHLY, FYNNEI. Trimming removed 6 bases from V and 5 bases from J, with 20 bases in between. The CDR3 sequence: CASSLSGGATNNSPLHF. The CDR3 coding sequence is TGTGCCAGCAGCCTCAGTGGAGGGGCGACTAATAATTCACCCCTCCACTTT.

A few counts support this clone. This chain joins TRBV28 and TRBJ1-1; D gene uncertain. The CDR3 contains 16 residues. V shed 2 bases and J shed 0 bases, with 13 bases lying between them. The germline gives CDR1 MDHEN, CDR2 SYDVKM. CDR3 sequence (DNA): TGTGCCAGCAGTTTAGGTCTGTGGAGATTGAACACTGAAGCTTTCTTT. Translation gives CASSLGLWRLNTEAFF.

The chain's CDR3 is CASSTNGVPYEQYF. The CDR3 nucleotides are TGTGCCAGTAGTACCAACGGGGTTCCCTACGAGCAGTACTTC. This chain links TRBV19 with TRBJ2-7; weak D call: TRBD2 (5 bases). The CDR3 length is 14 residues. Germline CDR1 is LNHDA and CDR2 is SQIVND (reference sequence). Trimming stripped 4 bases from V and 2 bases from J, with 12 bases between.

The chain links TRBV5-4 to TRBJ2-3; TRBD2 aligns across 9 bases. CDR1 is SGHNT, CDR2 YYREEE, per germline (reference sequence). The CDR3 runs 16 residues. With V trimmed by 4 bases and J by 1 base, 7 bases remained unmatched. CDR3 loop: CASSRKREAGTDTQYF. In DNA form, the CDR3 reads TGTGCCAGCAGCAGAAAGCGGGAGGCAGGCACAGATACGCAGTATTTT.

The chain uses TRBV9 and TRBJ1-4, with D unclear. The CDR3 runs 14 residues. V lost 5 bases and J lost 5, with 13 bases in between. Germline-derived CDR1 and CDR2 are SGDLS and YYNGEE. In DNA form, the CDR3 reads TGTGCCAGCAGTGCCGCCGGGTCCAATGAAAAACTGTTTTTT. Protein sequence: CASSAAGSNEKLFF.

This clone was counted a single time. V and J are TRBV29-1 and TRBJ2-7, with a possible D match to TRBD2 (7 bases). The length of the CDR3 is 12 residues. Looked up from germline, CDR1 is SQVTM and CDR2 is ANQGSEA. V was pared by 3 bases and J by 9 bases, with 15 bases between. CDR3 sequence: CSVEGGDTRQYF. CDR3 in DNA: TGCAGCGTTGAGGGGGGGGACACGCGGCAGTACTTC.

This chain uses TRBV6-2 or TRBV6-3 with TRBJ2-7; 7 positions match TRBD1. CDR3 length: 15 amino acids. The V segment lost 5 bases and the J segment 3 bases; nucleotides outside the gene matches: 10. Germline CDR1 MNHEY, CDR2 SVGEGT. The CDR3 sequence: CASSSRDRYYYEQYF. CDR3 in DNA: TGTGCCAGCAGTAGCCGGGACAGATATTACTACGAGCAGTACTTC.